The rows below give T cell receptor beta chains drawn from one sample of a study of blood T cell repertoires in COVID-19. This table comes from immunoSEQ multiplex PCR, and its TCRdb copy is limited to in-frame clones, with some not included. The data show around 95,000 clones, over 80% seen once. The material sequenced was peripheral blood. The receptor set was obtained from a man aged 50-60 years with active or convalescent COVID-19. The CDR3 runs from the conserved cysteine through the conserved F or W. D genes are given only for firm matches. The size entry is marked missing in some rows and otherwise reads once, few, many or a size class.

j_call cdr3_length clone_size v_call d_call cdr3_nt cdr3_aa
TRBJ1-2 12 . TRBV28 . TGTGCCAGCAGTATCTATCCCGATGGCTACACCTTC CASSIYPDGYTF
TRBJ2-2 17 . TRBV11-2 TRBD2 TGTGCCAGCAGCCCAGGATGGCGGGAGAGGAACACCGGGGAGCTGTTTTTT CASSPGWRERNTGELFF
TRBJ2-1 16 . TRBV21-1 . TGTGCCAGCAGCAAGCAAGCGGGAGTGTCCCACAATGAGCAGTTCTTC CASSKQAGVSHNEQFF
TRBJ1-5 18 . TRBV19 TRBD1 TGTGCCAGTAGTATAAGTAGACAGGGGCGGGTAAGAAATCAGCCCCAGCATTTT CASSISRQGRVRNQPQHF
TRBJ2-4 15 . TRBV28 . TGTGCCAGCAGTTTAGCAGAAATAGCCAAAAACATTCAGTACTTC CASSLAEIAKNIQYF
TRBJ1-2 14 . TRBV5-6 TRBD1 TGTGCCAGCAGCCGTTCCCAGGGGGCGTATGGCTACACCTTC CASSRSQGAYGYTF
TRBJ2-1 15 . TRBV27 . TGTGCCAGCAGTTTTAGGGGCGCACCCTACAATGAGCAGTTCTTC CASSFRGAPYNEQFF
TRBJ2-1 13 . TRBV11-3 . TGTGCCAGCAGCGGGAGCTCCTACAATGAGCAGTTCTTC CASSGSSYNEQFF
TRBJ2-3 14 . TRBV7-9 . TGTGCCCTCAACGGAGCCCCTAGCACAGATACGCAGTATTTT CALNGAPSTDTQYF
TRBJ1-2 14 . TRBV5-4 TRBD1 TGTGCCAGCAGCTCCGATGGGACAGTCTATGGCTACACCTTC CASSSDGTVYGYTF
TRBJ2-7 15 . TRBV14 . TGTGCCAGCAGCCAACCCAGGGACTCCCCCTACGAGCAGTACTTC CASSQPRDSPYEQYF
TRBJ2-1 15 . TRBV7-9 . TGTGCCAGCAGCTCCCTCATCGGGGTGCACAATGAGCAGTTCTTC CASSSLIGVHNEQFF
TRBJ1-1 12 . TRBV12-3/TRBV12-4 . TGTGCCAGCAGTTTAGGGGGGGGAAGAGCTTTCTTT CASSLGGGRAFF
TRBJ1-1 15 . TRBV29-1 TRBD1 TGCAGCGCAGGAAGAAGGACAGGGGGCGAAACTGAAGCTTTCTTT CSAGRRTGGETEAFF
TRBJ1-5 14 . TRBV24-1 . TGTGCCACCAGTGAGGGGGGGGGTTTTCAGCCCCAGCATTTT CATSEGGGFQPQHF
TRBJ2-6 21 . TRBV9 . TGTGCCAGCAGCGTACAGGCTGGTGGACAACGCCTATACTCTGGGGCCAACGTCCTGACTTTC CASSVQAGGQRLYSGANVLTF
TRBJ2-5 16 . TRBV10-3 TRBD2 TGTGCCATCAGCCAAGGAGCGGGAGGGGTTCGGGAGACCCAGTACTTC CAISQGAGGVRETQYF
TRBJ1-2 16 . TRBV24-1 TRBD1 TGTGCCACCAGTGATTCGAGACAGGGAGCTAACTATGGCTACACCTTC CATSDSRQGANYGYTF
TRBJ2-2 14 . TRBV19 . TGTGCCAGTAGCCCGGGGGTGGGAACCGGGGAGCTGTTTTTT CASSPGVGTGELFF
TRBJ2-5 14 . TRBV9 . TGTGCCAGCAGCGAGGGGACAAGCCAAGAGACCCAGTACTTC CASSEGTSQETQYF
TRBJ2-4 14 . TRBV2 . TGTGCCAGCAATGAACGACTAGCCAAAAACATTCAGTACTTC CASNERLAKNIQYF
TRBJ2-3 15 . TRBV10-2 TRBD1 TGCGCCAGCACCCCGACAGGGGCTCGCACAGATACGCAGTATTTT CASTPTGARTDTQYF
TRBJ1-6 14 . TRBV19 . TGTGCCAGTAGTACAGGGTTTGGAACTTCACCCCTCCACTTT CASSTGFGTSPLHF
TRBJ2-4 15 once TRBV18 . TGTGCCAGCTCAACCTCAATTGGGGAGAAAAACATTCAGTACTTC CASSTSIGEKNIQYF
TRBJ1-1 13 . TRBV12-3/TRBV12-4 TRBD1 TGTGCCAGCAGGTTAGACAGGGGCACTGAAGCTTTCTTT CASRLDRGTEAFF
TRBJ2-7 13 . TRBV11-3 TRBD2 TGTGCCAGCAGCCCAGGGACTAGCGGCGAGCAGTACTTC CASSPGTSGEQYF
TRBJ2-5 14 once TRBV24-1 TRBD1 TGTGCCACCAGTGATCCCGACAGGGAAGAGACCCAGTACTTC CATSDPDREETQYF
TRBJ2-5 14 once TRBV21-1 . TGTGCCAGCAGCAAAGGCAGACTACAAGAGACCCAGTACTTC CASSKGRLQETQYF
TRBJ2-5 14 . TRBV10-3 . TGTGCCATCAGTGAGAAGTCAGAACAAGAGACCCAGTACTTC CAISEKSEQETQYF
TRBJ1-2 14 . TRBV3-1/TRBV3-2 TRBD1 TGTGCCAGCAGCCTTACCGGGACAGGGCATGGCTACACCTTC CASSLTGTGHGYTF
TRBJ1-2 13 . TRBV6-5 TRBD1 TGTGCCAGCAGACCCAGGACAGGGAATGGCTACACCTTC CASRPRTGNGYTF
TRBJ1-4 14 . TRBV25-1 TRBD1 TGTGCCAGCAGCCCGGGACAGGATAATGAAAAACTGTTTTTT CASSPGQDNEKLFF
TRBJ2-2 16 . TRBV7-3 . TGTGCCAGCAGCTTATATGGGGGCCGGAACACCGGGGAGCTGTTTTTT CASSLYGGRNTGELFF
TRBJ2-7 13 . TRBV6-5 . TGTGCCAGCAGACCAAGCCTCTCCTACGAGCAGTACTTC CASRPSLSYEQYF
TRBJ2-1 15 once TRBV11-2 . TGTGCCAGCAGCCTGCCTCAGGTCTCCTACAATGAGCAGTTCTTC CASSLPQVSYNEQFF
TRBJ2-1 16 . TRBV5-1 TRBD2 TGCGCCAGCAGCTTGACTAGCGGGATAGGTAACAATGAGCAGTTCTTC CASSLTSGIGNNEQFF
TRBJ2-7 13 once TRBV30 TRBD2 TGTGCCTGGAGTGTTTTCGGCGGGAGCCCGGTGGACTTC CAWSVFGGSPVDF
TRBJ1-5 15 . TRBV6-5 . TGTGCCAGCAGTCCTGGGAGGGGGGCGGGACAGCCCCAGCATTTT CASSPGRGAGQPQHF
TRBJ1-1 14 . TRBV7-7 . TGTGCTAGCAGCCCGTTAGACACGAACACTGAAGCTTTCTTT CASSPLDTNTEAFF
TRBJ2-5 15 . TRBV6-5 TRBD1 TGTGCCAGCAGATCCGGGACAGGGGGCAAAGAGACCCAGTACTTC CASRSGTGGKETQYF
TRBJ2-7 16 . TRBV25-1 TRBD2 TGTGCCAGCAGTTCTTCACGTAGCGGGACAAACTACGAGCAGTACTTC CASSSSRSGTNYEQYF
TRBJ1-6 18 . TRBV27 TRBD1 TGTGCCAGCAGTGCGCGGACACCAGGGGGGTCCTATAATTCACCCCTCCACTTT CASSARTPGGSYNSPLHF
TRBJ2-5 15 . TRBV15 . TGTGCCACCAGCAGAGACCCGGGACTTAAAGAGACCCAGTACTTC CATSRDPGLKETQYF
TRBJ2-2 17 . TRBV3-1/TRBV3-2 TRBD2 TGTGCCAGCAGCCAAATTAGCGGGAGGAGGGGGCCCGGGGAGCTGTTTTTT CASSQISGRRGPGELFF
TRBJ1-2 15 . TRBV25-1 . TGTGCCAGCAGTGGGGGCAGGGGAGCTAACTATGGCTACACCTTC CASSGGRGANYGYTF
TRBJ1-1 15 once TRBV28 . TGTGCCAGCAGGACCCAGGGTTCCGAACGAACTGAAGCTTTCTTT CASRTQGSERTEAFF
TRBJ1-6 16 few TRBV2 . TGTGCCAGCAGTGCTCAGGGTTTTTCATATAATTCACCCCTCCACTTT CASSAQGFSYNSPLHF
TRBJ1-1 17 once TRBV19 TRBD1 TGTGCCAGTAGCCCAGGGGGTTGGACAGGGATCGACACTGAAGCTTTCTTT CASSPGGWTGIDTEAFF
TRBJ2-1 15 . TRBV5-4 TRBD2 TGTGCCAGCAGCTTGGTGGCGGGAGAATACAATGAGCAGTTCTTC CASSLVAGEYNEQFF
TRBJ2-7 12 . TRBV27 . TGTGCCAGCAGTCCTAGCTCCTACGAGCAGTACTTC CASSPSSYEQYF
TRBJ2-7 13 . TRBV2 TRBD2 TGTGCCAGAAATTCACTAGCGGACTACGAGCAGTACTTC CARNSLADYEQYF
TRBJ1-3 16 . TRBV10-3 TRBD1 TGTGCCATCAGTGAGTCGGGGACAGTCTCTGGAAACACCATATATTTT CAISESGTVSGNTIYF
TRBJ2-3 17 . TRBV4-1 TRBD1 TGCGCCAGCAGCCAAGAATCCGGGACAGGGATCACAGATACGCAGTATTTT CASSQESGTGITDTQYF